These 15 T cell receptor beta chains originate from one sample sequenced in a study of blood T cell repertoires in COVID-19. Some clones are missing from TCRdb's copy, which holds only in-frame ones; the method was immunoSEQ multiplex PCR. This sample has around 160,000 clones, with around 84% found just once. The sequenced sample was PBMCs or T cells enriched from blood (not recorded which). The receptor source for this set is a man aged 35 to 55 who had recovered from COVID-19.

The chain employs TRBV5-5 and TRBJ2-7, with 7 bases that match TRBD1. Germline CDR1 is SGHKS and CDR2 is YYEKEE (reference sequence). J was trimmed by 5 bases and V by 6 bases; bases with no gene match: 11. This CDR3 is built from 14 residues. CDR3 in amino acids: CASIPDRWGNEQYF. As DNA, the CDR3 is TGTGCCAGCATCCCGGACAGGTGGGGGAACGAGCAGTACTTC.

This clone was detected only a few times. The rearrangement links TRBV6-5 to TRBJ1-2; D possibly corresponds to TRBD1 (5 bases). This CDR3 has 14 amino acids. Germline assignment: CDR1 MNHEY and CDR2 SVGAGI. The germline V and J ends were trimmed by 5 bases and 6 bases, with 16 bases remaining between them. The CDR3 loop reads CASSRGLSYDGYTF. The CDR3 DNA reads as TGTGCCAGCAGTAGGGGCCTAAGCTACGATGGCTACACCTTC.

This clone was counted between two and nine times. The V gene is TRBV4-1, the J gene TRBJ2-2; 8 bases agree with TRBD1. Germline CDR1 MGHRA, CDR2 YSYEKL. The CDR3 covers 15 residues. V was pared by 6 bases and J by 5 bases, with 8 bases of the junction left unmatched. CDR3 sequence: CASRKQGAQTGELFF. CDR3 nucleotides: TGCGCCAGCAGAAAGCAGGGGGCGCAAACCGGGGAGCTGTTTTTT.

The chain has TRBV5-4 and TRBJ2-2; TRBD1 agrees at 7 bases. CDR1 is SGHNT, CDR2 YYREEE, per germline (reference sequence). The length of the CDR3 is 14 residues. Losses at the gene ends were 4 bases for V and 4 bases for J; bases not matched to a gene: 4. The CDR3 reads CASSPRDSTGELFF. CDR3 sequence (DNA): TGTGCCAGCAGCCCCCGGGACAGCACCGGGGAGCTGTTTTTT.

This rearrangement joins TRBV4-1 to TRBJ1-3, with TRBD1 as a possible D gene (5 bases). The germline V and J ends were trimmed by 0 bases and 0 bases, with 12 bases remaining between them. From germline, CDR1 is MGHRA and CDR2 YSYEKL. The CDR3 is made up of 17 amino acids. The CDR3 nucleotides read TGCGCCAGCAGCCAAGAGGTCCAGGGTTTCTCTGGAAACACCATATATTTT. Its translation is CASSQEVQGFSGNTIYF.

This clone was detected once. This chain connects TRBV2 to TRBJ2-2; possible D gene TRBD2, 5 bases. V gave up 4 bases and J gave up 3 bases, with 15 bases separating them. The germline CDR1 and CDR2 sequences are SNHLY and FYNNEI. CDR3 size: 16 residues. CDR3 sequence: CASSGERLAYTGELFF. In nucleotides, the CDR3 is TGTGCCAGCAGTGGAGAGCGGCTAGCCTACACCGGGGAGCTGTTTTTT.

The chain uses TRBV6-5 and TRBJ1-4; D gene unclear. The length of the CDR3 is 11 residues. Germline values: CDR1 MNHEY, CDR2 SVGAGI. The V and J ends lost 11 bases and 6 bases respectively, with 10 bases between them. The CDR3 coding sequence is TGTGCCGCCTCCCCGGATGAAAAACTGTTTTTT. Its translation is CAASPDEKLFF.

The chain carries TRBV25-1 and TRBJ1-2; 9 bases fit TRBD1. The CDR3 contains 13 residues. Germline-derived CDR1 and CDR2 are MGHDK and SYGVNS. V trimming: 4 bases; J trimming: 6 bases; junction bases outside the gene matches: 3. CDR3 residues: CASSGDRADGYTF. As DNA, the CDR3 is TGTGCCAGCAGTGGGGACAGGGCGGATGGCTACACCTTC.

The CDR3 protein is CASSETGAVGSPLHF. DNA for the CDR3: TGCGCCAGCAGTGAGACAGGGGCCGTCGGTTCACCCCTCCACTTT. The V gene is TRBV10-2, the J gene TRBJ1-6; 7 bases are shared with TRBD1. This CDR3 comprises 15 residues. J was trimmed by 9 bases and V by 2 bases; bases with no gene match: 7. Per germline, CDR1 WSHSY and CDR2 SAAADI.

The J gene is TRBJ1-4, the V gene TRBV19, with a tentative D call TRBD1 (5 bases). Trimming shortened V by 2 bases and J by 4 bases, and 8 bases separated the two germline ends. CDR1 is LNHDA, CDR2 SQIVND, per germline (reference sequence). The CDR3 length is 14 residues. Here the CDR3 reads CASSIQGINEKLFF. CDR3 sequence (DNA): TGTGCCAGTAGTATACAGGGAATTAATGAAAAACTGTTTTTT.

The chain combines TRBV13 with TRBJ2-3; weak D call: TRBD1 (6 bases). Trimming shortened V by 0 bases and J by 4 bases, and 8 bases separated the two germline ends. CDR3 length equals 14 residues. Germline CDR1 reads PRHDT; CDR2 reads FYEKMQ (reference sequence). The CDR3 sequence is CASSLGGASDTQYF. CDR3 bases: TGTGCCAGCAGCTTAGGGGGGGCCTCAGATACGCAGTATTTT.

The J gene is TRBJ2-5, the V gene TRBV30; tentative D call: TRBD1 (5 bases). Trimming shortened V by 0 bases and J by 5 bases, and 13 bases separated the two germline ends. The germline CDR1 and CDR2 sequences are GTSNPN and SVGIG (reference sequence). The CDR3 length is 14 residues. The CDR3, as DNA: TGTGCCTGGAGTGTGACAGTCCTCCGGGAGACCCAGTACTTC. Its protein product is CAWSVTVLRETQYF.

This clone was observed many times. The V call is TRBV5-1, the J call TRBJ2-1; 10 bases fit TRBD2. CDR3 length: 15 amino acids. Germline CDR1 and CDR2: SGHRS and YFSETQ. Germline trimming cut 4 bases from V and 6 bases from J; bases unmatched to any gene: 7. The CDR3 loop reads CASSKLAGTLNEQFF. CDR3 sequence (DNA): TGCGCCAGCAGCAAACTAGCGGGGACGCTCAATGAGCAGTTCTTC.

The CDR3 region has the DNA TGTGCCAGCAGTTACAACAGGGTGAATGAGCAGTTCTTC. Its translation: CASSYNRVNEQFF. The chain couples TRBV6-5 to TRBJ2-1, with D possibly TRBD1 on 6 matching bases. CDR1 is MNHEY and CDR2 is SVGAGI in the germline V gene. The CDR3 sequence is 13 residues long. Trimming took off 2 bases at V and 7 bases at J, with 9 bases between the two ends.

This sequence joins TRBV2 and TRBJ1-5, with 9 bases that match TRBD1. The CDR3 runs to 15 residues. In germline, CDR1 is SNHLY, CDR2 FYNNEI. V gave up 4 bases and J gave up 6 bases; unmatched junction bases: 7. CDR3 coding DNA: TGTGCCAGCAGTGGGGACAGGGAATGGGGTCAGCCCCAGCATTTT. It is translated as CASSGDREWGQPQHF. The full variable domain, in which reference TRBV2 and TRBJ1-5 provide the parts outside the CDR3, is EPEVTQTPSHQVTQMGQEVILRCVPISNHLYFYWYRQILGQKVEFLVSFYNNEISEKSEIFDDQFSVERPDGSNFTLKIRSTKLEDSAMYFCASSGDREWGQPQHFGDGTRLSIL.